This TCR beta chain was observed in a study of blood T cell repertoires in COVID-19. Study summary: Samples of COVID-19 (acute and convalescent) were obtained from the United States, Italy and Spain.

Clones were read by immunoSEQ multiplex PCR, and TCRdb kept only the in-frame ones, dropping some. The table includes 200,000 to 300,000 clones, 80% to 95% detected once. CDR3 size: 15 residues. V was pared by 2 bases and J by 2 bases, with 3 bases of the junction left unmatched. Germline V CDR1 and CDR2: MNHEY, SMNVEV (reference sequence). J is TRBJ2-4 and V is TRBV27; the match to TRBD1 covers 7 bases. The TCR comes from a man between 25 and 39 years old with COVID-19, enrolled during active disease. Material: peripheral blood. The CDR3 sequence: CASSLQGGPKNIQYF. CDR3 DNA: TGTGCCAGCAGTTTACAAGGGGGCCCCAAAAACATTCAGTACTTC.